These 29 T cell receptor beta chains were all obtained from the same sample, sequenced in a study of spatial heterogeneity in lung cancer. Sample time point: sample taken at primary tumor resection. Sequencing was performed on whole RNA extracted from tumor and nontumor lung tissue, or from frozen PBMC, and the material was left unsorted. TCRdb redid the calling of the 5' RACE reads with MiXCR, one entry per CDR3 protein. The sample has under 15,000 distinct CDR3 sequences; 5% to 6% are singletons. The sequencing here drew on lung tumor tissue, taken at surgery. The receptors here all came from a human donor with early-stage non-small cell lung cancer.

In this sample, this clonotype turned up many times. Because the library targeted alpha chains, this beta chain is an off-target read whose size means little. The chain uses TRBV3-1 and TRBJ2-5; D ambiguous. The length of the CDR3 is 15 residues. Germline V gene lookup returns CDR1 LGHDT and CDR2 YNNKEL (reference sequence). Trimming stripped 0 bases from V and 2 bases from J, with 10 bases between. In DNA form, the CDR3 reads TGTGCCAGCAGCCAAGATCCCGAACAGCAAGAGACCCAGTACTTC. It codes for CASSQDPEQQETQYF.

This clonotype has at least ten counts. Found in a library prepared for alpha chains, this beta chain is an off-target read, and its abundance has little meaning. The CDR3 region is CSARDAVVNTEAFF. CDR3 DNA: TGCAGTGCTAGAGATGCAGTGGTGAACACTGAAGCTTTCTTT. V and J are TRBV20-1 and TRBJ1-1; D remains ambiguous. Germline CDR1 DFQATT, CDR2 SNEGSKA (reference sequence). This CDR3 is built from 14 residues. V was pared by 0 bases and J by 0 bases, with 8 bases between.

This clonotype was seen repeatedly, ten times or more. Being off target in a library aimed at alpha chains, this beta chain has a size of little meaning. Written as DNA, the CDR3 is TGTGCCAGTCAAGGGGGAAGGAACACTGAAGCTTTCTTT. It codes for CASQGGRNTEAFF. V gene TRBV7-8 combines with J gene TRBJ1-1; the D gene is possibly TRBD1 (6 bases). The germline gives CDR1 SGHVS, CDR2 FQNEAQ. With 9 bases removed from V and 1 base from J, the gap between germline ends came to 12 bases. The CDR3 length is 13 residues. Looking up the rest from reference TRBV7-8 and TRBJ1-1 gives the full variable domain: GAGVSQSPRYKVAKRGQDVALRCDPISGHVSLFWYQQALGQGPEFLTYFQNEAQLDKSGLPSDRFFAERPEGSVSTLKIQRTQQEDSAVYLCASQGGRNTEAFFGQGTRLTVV.

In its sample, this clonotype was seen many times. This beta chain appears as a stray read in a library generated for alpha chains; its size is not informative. CDR3 loop: CASSFPSGRALLAELFF. The CDR3 coding sequence is TGTGCCAGCAGTTTCCCTAGCGGGAGGGCACTGTTAGCTGAGCTGTTTTTT. The chain couples TRBV28 to TRBJ2-2; 12 bases match TRBD2. The CDR3 is 17 amino acids. V shed 3 bases, J shed 11 bases, and the junction held 13 bases outside the gene matches. Germline V gene lookup returns CDR1 MDHEN and CDR2 SYDVKM.

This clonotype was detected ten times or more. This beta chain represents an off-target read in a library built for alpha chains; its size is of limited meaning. The CDR3 protein is CSAEGYWDRGPYNEQFF. The CDR3 region has the DNA TGCAGCGCCGAGGGGTACTGGGACAGGGGACCCTACAATGAGCAGTTCTTC. This rearrangement joins TRBV29-1 to TRBJ2-1; TRBD1 agrees at 10 bases. Germline loops: CDR1 SQVTM, CDR2 ANQGSEA. The CDR3 covers 17 residues. The junction had 14 bases not matched to a gene; V was cut back by 7 bases and J by 2 bases.

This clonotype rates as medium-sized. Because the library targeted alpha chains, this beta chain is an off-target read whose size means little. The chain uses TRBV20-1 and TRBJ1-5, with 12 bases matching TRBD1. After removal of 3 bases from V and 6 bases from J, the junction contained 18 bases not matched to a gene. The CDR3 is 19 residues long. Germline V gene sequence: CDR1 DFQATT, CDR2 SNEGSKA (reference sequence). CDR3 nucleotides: TGCAGTGCTAGGGAGCTTGCGCCGGGACAGGGGGCACTGGGTCAGCCCCAGCATTTT. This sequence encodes CSARELAPGQGALGQPQHF.

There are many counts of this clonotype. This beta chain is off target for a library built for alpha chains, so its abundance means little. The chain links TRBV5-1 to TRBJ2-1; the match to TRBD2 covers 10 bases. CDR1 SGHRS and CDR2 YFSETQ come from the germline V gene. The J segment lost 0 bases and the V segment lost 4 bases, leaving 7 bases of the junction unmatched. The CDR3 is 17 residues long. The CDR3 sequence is CASSQGLAVSSYNEQFF. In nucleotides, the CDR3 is TGCGCCAGCAGCCAAGGACTAGCGGTGAGCTCCTACAATGAGCAGTTCTTC.

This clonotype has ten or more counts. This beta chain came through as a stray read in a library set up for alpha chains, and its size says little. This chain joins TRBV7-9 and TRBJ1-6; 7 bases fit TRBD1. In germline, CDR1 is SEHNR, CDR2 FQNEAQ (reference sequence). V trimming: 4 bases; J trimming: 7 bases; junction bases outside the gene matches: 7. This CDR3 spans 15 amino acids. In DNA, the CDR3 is TGTGCCAGCAGCTCAACAGGGGCGATGAATTCACCCCTCCACTTT. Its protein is CASSSTGAMNSPLHF.

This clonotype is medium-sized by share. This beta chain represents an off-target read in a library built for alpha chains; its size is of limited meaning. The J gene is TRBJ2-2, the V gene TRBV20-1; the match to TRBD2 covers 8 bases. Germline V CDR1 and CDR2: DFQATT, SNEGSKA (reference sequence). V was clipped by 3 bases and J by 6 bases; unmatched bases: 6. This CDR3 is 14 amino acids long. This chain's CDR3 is CSARPSGSAGELFF. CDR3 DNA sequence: TGCAGTGCTAGGCCCAGCGGGAGCGCCGGGGAGCTGTTTTTT.

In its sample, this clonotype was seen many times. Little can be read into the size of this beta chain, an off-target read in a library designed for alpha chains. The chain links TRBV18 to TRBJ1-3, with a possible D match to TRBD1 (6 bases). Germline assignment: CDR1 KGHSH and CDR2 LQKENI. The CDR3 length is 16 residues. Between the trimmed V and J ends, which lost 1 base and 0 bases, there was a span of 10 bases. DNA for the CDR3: TGTGCCAGCTCACCACAGGACAGTTCCTCTGGAAACACCATATATTTT. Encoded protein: CASSPQDSSSGNTIYF.

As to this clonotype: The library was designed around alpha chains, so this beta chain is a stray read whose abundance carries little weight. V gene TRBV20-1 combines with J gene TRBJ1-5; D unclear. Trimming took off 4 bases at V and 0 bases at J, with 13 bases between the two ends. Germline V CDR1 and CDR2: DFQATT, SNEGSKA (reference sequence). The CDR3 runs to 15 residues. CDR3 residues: CSAIRRLSSNQPQHF. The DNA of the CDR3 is TGCAGTGCTATAAGGAGACTTAGTAGCAATCAGCCCCAGCATTTT.

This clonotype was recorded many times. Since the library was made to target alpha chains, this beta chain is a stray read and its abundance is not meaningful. The CDR3 coding sequence is TGTGCCAGCAGCTTAGCGCTTGTTGAAGCTTTCTTT. Translation: CASSLALVEAFF. This sequence joins TRBV7-2 and TRBJ1-1; D gene unclear. With 0 bases removed from V and 7 bases from J, the gap between germline ends came to 6 bases. The CDR3 sequence is 12 residues long. The V gene's germline CDR1 is SGHTA and CDR2 FQGNSA.

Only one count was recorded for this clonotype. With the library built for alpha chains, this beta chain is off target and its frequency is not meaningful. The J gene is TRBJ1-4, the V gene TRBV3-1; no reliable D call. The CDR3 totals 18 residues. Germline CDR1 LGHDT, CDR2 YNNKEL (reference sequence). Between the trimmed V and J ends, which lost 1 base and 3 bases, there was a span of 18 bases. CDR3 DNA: TGTGCCAGCAGCCAAGCCGTCAGGACCCGCGGGGCTAATGAAAAACTGTTTTTT. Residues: CASSQAVRTRGANEKLFF.

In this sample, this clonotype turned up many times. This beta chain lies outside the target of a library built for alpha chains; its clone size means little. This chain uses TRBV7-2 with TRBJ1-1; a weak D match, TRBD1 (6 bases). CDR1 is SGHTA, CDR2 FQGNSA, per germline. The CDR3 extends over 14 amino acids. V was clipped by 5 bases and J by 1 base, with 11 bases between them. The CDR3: CASSQIQGNTEAFF. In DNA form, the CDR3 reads TGTGCCAGCAGCCAAATACAGGGGAACACTGAAGCTTTCTTT.

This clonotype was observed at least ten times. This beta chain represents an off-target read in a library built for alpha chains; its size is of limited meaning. The CDR3 loop is CASSLAEEREGSYEQYV. The CDR3 nucleotides read TGCGCCAGCAGCTTGGCGGAGGAGCGGGAGGGCTCCTACGAGCAGTACGTC. V and J are TRBV5-1 and TRBJ2-7; 10 bases are shared with TRBD2. V shed 0 bases and J 0 bases; nucleotides not matched to a gene: 6. Germline V lookup: CDR1 SGHRS, CDR2 YFSETQ. The CDR3 is 17 amino acids.

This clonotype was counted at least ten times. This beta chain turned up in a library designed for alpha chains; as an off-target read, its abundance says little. The DNA of the CDR3 is TGTGCCAGCAGCCAATGGGAGGGGGGGCTCTACGAGCAGTACGTC. Residues: CASSQWEGGLYEQYV. The chain uses TRBV3-2 and TRBJ2-7; the D call in the table, TRBD2, was not verified against the DNA. TRBV3-2 is a recognized pseudogene. The CDR3 contains 15 residues.

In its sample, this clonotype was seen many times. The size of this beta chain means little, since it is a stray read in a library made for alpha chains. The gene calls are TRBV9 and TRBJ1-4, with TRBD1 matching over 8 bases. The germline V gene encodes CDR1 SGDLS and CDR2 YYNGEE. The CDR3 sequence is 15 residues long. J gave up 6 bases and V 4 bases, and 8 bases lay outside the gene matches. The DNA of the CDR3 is TGTGCCAGCAGCAAGCGGACAGGGACGGATGAAAAACTGTTTTTT. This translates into CASSKRTGTDEKLFF. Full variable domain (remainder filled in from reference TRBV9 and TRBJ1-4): DSGVTQTPKHLITATGQRVTLRCSPRSGDLSVYWYQQSLDQGLQFLIQYYNGEERAKGNILERFSAQQFPDLHSELNLSSLELGDSALYFCASSKRTGTDEKLFFGSGTQLSVL.

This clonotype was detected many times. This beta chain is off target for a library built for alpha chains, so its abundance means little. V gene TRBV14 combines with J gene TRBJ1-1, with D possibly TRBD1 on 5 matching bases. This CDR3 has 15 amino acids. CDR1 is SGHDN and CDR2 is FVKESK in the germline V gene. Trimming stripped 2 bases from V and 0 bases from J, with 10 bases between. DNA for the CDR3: TGTGCCAGCAGCCAACATCGACAGATGAACACTGAAGCTTTCTTT. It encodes CASSQHRQMNTEAFF.

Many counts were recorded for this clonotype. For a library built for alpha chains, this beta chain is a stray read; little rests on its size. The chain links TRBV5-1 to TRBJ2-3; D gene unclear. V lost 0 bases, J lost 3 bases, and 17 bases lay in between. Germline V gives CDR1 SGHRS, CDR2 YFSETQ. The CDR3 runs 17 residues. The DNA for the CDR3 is TGCGCCAGCAGCTTGGCCGGCATAACAGCTTCTACAGATACGCAGTATTTT. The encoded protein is CASSLAGITASTDTQYF.

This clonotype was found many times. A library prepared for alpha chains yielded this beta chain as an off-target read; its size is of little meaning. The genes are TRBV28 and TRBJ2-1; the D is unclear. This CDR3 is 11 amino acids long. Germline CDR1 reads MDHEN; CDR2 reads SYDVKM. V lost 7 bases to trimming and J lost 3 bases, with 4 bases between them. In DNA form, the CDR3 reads TGTGCCAGCAACGGCTACAATGAGCAGTTCTTC. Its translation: CASNGYNEQFF. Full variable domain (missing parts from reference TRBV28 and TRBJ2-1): DVKVTQSSRYLVKRTGEKVFLECVQDMDHENMFWYRQDPGLGLRLIYFSYDVKMKEKGDIPEGYSVSREKKERFSLILESASTNQTSMYLCASNGYNEQFFGPGTRLTVL.

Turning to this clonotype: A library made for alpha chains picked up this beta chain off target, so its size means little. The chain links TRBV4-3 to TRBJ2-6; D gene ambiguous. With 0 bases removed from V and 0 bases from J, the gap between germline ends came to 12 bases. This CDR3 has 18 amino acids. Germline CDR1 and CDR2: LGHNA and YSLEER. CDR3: CASSQDTGRYSGANVLTF. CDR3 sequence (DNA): TGCGCCAGCAGCCAAGATACTGGCAGGTACTCTGGGGCCAACGTCCTGACTTTC.

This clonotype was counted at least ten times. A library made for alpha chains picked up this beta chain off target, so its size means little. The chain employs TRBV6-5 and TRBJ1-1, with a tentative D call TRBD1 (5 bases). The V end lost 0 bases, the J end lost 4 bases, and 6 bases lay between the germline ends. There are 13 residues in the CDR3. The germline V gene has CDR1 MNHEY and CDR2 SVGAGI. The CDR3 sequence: CASSYSGGTEAFF. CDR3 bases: TGTGCCAGCAGTTACTCGGGGGGCACTGAAGCTTTCTTT.

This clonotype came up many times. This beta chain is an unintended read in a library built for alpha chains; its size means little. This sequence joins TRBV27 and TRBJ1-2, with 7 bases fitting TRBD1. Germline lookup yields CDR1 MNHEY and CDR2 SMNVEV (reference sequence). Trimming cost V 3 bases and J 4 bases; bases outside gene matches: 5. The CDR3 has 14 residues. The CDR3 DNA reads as TGTGCCAGCAGTTTTAGGGGGCCAGCCTATGGCTACACCTTC. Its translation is CASSFRGPAYGYTF.

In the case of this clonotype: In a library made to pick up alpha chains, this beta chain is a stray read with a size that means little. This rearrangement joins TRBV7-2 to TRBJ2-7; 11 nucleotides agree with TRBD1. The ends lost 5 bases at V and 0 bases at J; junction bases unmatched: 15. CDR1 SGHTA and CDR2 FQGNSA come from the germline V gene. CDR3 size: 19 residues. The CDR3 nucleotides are TGTGCCAGCAGCACCCGGGACAGGGGGTTTAATAAAAACTCCTACGAGCAGTACTTC. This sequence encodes CASSTRDRGFNKNSYEQYF.

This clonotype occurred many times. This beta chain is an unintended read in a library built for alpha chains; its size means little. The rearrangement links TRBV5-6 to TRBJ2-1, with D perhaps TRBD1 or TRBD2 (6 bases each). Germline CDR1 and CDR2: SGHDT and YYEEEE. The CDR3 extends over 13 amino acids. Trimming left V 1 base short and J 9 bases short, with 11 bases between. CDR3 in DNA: TGTGCCAGCAGCTTGATGGGGGGCAGTGAGCAGTTCTTC. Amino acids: CASSLMGGSEQFF.

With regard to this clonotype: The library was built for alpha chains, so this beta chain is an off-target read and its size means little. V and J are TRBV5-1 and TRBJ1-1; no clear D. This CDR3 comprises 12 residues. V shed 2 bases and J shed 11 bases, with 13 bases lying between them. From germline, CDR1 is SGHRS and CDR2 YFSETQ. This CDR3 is CASSFVEGKAFF. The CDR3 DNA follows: TGCGCCAGCAGCTTTGTGGAGGGAAAGGCTTTCTTT.

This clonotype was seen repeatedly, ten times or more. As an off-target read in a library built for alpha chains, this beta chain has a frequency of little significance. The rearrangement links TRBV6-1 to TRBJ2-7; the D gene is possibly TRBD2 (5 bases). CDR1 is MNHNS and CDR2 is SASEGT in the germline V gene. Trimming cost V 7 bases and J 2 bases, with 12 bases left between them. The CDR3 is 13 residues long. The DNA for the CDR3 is TGTGCCAGCACCCCAGGACTGGCCTACGAGCAGTACTTC. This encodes CASTPGLAYEQYF.

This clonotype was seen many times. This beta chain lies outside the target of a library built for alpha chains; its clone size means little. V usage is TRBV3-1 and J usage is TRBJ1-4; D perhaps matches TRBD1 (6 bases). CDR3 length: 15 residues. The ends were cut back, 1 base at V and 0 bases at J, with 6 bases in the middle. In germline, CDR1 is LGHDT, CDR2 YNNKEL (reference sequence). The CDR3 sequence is CASSQAGATNEKLFF. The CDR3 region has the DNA TGTGCCAGCAGCCAAGCAGGGGCAACTAATGAAAAACTGTTTTTT.

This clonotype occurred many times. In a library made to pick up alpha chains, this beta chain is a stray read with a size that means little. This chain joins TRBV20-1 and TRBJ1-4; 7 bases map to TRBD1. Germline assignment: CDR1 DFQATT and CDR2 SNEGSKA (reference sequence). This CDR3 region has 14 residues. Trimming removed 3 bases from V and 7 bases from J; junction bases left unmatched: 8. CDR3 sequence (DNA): TGCAGTGCTAGCGACAGGGTAGGCTTTGAAAAACTGTTTTTT. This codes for CSASDRVGFEKLFF.